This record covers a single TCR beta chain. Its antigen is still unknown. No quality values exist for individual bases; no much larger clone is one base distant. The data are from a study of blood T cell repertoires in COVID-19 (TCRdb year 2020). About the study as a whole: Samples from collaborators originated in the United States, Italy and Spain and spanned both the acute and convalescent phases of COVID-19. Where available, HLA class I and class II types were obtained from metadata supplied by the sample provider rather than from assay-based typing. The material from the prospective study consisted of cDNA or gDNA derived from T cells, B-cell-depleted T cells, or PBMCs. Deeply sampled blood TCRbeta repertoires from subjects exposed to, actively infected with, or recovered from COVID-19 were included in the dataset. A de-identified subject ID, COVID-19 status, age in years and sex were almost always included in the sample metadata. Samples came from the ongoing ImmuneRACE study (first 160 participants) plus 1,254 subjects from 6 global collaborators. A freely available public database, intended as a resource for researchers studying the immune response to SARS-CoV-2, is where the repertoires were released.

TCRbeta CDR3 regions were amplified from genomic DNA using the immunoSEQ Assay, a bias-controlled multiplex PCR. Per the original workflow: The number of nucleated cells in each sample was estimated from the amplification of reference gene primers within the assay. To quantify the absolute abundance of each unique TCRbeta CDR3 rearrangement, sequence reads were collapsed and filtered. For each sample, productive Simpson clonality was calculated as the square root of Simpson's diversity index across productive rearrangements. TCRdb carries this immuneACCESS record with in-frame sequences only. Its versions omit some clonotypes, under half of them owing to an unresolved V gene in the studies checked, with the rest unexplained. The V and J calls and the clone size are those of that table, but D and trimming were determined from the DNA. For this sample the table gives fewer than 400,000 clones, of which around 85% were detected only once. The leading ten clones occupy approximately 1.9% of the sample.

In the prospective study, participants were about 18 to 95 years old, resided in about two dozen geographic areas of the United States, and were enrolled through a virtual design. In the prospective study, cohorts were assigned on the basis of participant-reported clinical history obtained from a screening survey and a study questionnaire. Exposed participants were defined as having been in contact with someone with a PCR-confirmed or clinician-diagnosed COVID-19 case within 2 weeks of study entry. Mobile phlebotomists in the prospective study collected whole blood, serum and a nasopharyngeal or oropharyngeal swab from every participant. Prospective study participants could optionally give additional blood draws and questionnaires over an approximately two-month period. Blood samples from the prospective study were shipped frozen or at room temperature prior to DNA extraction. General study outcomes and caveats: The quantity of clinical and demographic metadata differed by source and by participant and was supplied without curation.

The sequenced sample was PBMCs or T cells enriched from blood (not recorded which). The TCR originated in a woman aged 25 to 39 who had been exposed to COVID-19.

CDR3 reads: CASRSDRAYEQYF. The DNA is TGTGCCAGCAGATCCGACCGGGCCTACGAGCAGTACTTC. In this chain, TRBV6-4 is recombined with TRBJ2-7, with the D gene not clear enough to name. V drops 6 bases and J drops 2 bases, leaving 11 bases in between. The CDR3 starts with the cysteine, ends with the phenylalanine, and has 13 residues. The only DNA kept is the CDR3, 39 bases in frame from the first base. CDR1 MRHNA and CDR2 SNTAGT are derived from the germline V gene.